The source of this T cell receptor (beta chain) is a study of breast tumors, draining lymph nodes, adjacent tissues. Study-wide findings and caveats: Compared with basal-like, luminal-like tumors shared significantly more repertoire with nontumor tissue. Tumor T cell lymph node origin was a supported hypothesis, not proven. Tumor repertoires ranked between lymph nodes and nontumor tissue in diversity, with V and J gene preferences.

This clonotype has a count of ten or more. Its antigen is not identified. A single record per CDR3 protein comes from TCRdb applying MiXCR to the multiplex PCR reads. The repertoire includes 100,000 to 150,000 distinct CDR3 sequences, about a fifth of them detected once, and about 2.6% sits in the top ten. Samples came from axillary lymph nodes draining the breast cancer. Material: axillary lymph node tissue. This TCR came from a female donor with breast cancer. Some clones in this sample may be carry-over from other donors' samples.

The CDR3 is CASSQDQRQPQHF. CDR3 in DNA: TGCGCCAGCAGCCAAGATCAAAGACAGCCCCAGCATTTT. This chain joins TRBV4-1 and TRBJ1-5; D remains ambiguous. Per germline, CDR1 MGHRA and CDR2 YSYEKL. Trimming took 0 bases from V and 7 from J, leaving 7 bases between them. The CDR3 runs to 13 residues.